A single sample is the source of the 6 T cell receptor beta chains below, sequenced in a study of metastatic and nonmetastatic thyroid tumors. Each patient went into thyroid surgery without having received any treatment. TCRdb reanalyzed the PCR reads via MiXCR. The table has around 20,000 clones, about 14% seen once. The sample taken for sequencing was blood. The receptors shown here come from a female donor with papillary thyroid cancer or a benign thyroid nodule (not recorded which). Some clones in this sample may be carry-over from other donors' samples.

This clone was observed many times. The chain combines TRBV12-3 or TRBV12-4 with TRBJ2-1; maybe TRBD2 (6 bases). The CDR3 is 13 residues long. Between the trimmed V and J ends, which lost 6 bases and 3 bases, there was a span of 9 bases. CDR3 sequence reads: CASSLGGYNEQFF. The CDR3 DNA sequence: TGTGCCAGCAGCCTGGGGGGCTACAATGAGCAGTTCTTC.

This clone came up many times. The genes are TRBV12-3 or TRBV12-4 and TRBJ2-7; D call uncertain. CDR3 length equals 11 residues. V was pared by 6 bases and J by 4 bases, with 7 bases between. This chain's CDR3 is CASSREYEQYF. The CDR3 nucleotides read TGTGCCAGCAGCAGAGAATACGAGCAGTACTTC.

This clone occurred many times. Written as DNA, the CDR3 is TGTGCCTGGAGCCGGGGACACCCGAGCTCCTATAATTCACCCCTCCACTTT. This translates into CAWSRGHPSSYNSPLHF. V usage is TRBV30 and J usage is TRBJ1-6; perhaps TRBD1 as D (6 bases). V lost 3 bases and J lost 0, with 15 bases in between. This CDR3 contains 17 residues. From germline, CDR1 is GTSNPN and CDR2 SVGIG (reference sequence).

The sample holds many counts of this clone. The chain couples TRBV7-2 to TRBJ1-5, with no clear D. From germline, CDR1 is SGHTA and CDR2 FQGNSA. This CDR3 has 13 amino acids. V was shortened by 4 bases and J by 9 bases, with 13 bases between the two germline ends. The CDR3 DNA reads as TGTGCCAGCAGCTCACCGGGAGGAGGGCCCCAGCATTTT. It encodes CASSSPGGGPQHF.

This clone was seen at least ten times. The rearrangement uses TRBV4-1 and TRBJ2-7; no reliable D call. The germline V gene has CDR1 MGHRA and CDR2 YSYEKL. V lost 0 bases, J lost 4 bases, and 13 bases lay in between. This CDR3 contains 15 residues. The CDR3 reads CASSQDSRSGYEQYF. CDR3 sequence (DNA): TGCGCCAGCAGCCAAGATTCAAGGAGTGGGTACGAGCAGTACTTC.

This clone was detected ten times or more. CDR3 nucleotide sequence: TGCGCCAGCAGCTCCCAGACTAGCGGGATGACGATCTACGAGCAGTACTTC. This sequence encodes CASSSQTSGMTIYEQYF. The gene calls are TRBV5-1 and TRBJ2-7; TRBD2 matches at 11 bases. Germline loops: CDR1 SGHRS, CDR2 YFSETQ. The CDR3 extends over 17 amino acids. The J segment lost 3 bases and the V segment lost 3 bases, leaving 11 bases of the junction unmatched.